The present entry profiles one TCR beta chain with its context. In the PCR, 60 Vbeta and 13 Jbeta primers were used. Sequencing used immunoSEQ multiplex PCR; TCRdb keeps in-frame clones, though not all of them. The sample records under 200,000 clones, roughly 80% being singletons. This record comes from a study of cytomegalovirus exposure and HLA in healthy donors. CDR3 length equals 23 residues. Germline V gene sequence: CDR1 SGHRS, CDR2 YFSETQ. V shed 2 bases, J shed 1 base, and the junction held 28 bases outside the gene matches. The sequence derives from a woman aged 18-35 years in good health and CMV-seronegative. This chain links TRBV5-1 with TRBJ2-7, with 9 bases lining up with TRBD2. Sequenced material: PBMCs. CDR3 amino acids: CASSFSWSAGGRSYLLCSYEQYV. CDR3 sequence (DNA): TGCGCCAGCAGCTTTTCCTGGTCAGCGGGAGGTCGCTCCTACCTTCTCTGTTCCTACGAGCAGTACGTC.